Sequencing of this T cell receptor (beta chain) was carried out in a study of early T cells in non-severe SARS-CoV-2 infection. About the research overall: Investigators sequenced bulk RNA drawn from unsorted whole blood, and chains remained unpaired.

Trimming removed 0 bases at V and 5 bases at J, with 7 bases between. This CDR3 has 13 residues. Germline values: CDR1 SGDLS, CDR2 YYNGEE. Study-wide results and limits: The VDJdb matching leaned toward anti-spike CD8 responses and overlooked private and CD4 specificities.

The library protocol tagged individual cDNA molecules with unique molecular identifiers. TCRdb fed the 5' RACE reads into MiXCR, producing one record per CDR3 protein. This sample carries more than 25,000 distinct CDR3 sequences, approximately 5% of them seen once, and the ten largest clones take about an eighth. The table lists this clonotype with many counts. Antigen: not known. This clonotype originated in an adult who was a healthcare worker with PCR-confirmed SARS-CoV-2 infection or an uninfected control (not recorded which). The material sequenced was whole blood. V usage is TRBV9 and J usage is TRBJ2-3; the D is unclear. This CDR3 reads CASSVVVGDTQYF. The CDR3 region has the DNA TGTGCCAGCAGCGTAGTAGTGGGAGATACGCAGTATTTT.